This TCR beta chain was documented in a study of blood T cell repertoires in COVID-19. About the research overall: Acute and convalescent COVID-19 specimens originated in the United States, Italy and Spain.

Using immunoSEQ multiplex PCR, the repertoire was profiled, and TCRdb retains in-frame clones only, with some absent. The data hold some 300,000 clones, with about 90% observed a single time. CDR1 SQVTM and CDR2 ANQGSEA come from the germline V gene. CDR3 length: 11 amino acids. Trimming shortened V by 6 bases and J by 8 bases, and 11 bases separated the two germline ends. Enrolment of Seattle patients took place during active infection, and they were followed longitudinally. The receptor was isolated from a woman aged 50 to 60 with COVID-19, enrolled during active disease. The chain couples TRBV29-1 to TRBJ2-1; a weak D match, TRBD1 (6 bases). The sequenced sample was peripheral blood. The CDR3 reads CSVKRGYEQFF. For the CDR3, the DNA is TGCAGCGTCAAAAGGGGGTATGAGCAGTTCTTC.